The TCR beta chain under discussion was sequenced for a study of blood T cell repertoires in COVID-19. About the study: Sites across the United States, Italy and Spain contributed samples from acute and convalescent COVID-19. Nucleic acid was either cDNA or gDNA, and it came from T cells, B-cell-depleted T cells, or PBMCs.

The protocol was immunoSEQ multiplex PCR, while the TCRdb copy is restricted to in-frame clones and leaves out a portion. This sample has about 140,000 clones, with around nine tenths found just once. In germline, CDR1 is SGHRS, CDR2 YFSETQ. The J segment lost 4 bases and the V segment lost 2 bases, leaving 9 bases of the junction unmatched. CDR3 length equals 16 residues. The sequence was obtained from a human donor in a cohort sampled during active COVID-19. The sample comprised peripheral blood. The genes are TRBV5-1 and TRBJ1-1; 9 nucleotides line up with TRBD1. The CDR3 DNA sequence: TGCGCCAGCAGCTTATTTCACGGGACAGGGAGCACTGAAGCTTTCTTT. Protein: CASSLFHGTGSTEAFF.